This TCR beta chain was recovered during a study of blood T cells in healthy people across ages. Trimming took 1 base from V and 7 from J; bases not matched to a gene: 9. There are 16 residues in the CDR3. Per germline, CDR1 SGHTA and CDR2 FQGNSA. Only a few counts were recorded for this clonotype. All donors came from Russia, were Caucasian and healthy, and spanned ages about 6 to 90. It was with a sample-barcoded 5' primer and a J-beta primer mix that a second PCR of about 7 to 12 cycles was run. Each CDR3 protein is one row after TCRdb ran MiXCR on the 5' RACE reads. The sample includes fewer than 1,200,000 distinct CDR3 sequences, about 25% of them seen just once. These data were also filed under a second study, of T cells of mothers and their children.

The material sequenced was blood. The TCR comes from a girl aged 2-10 years in good health. The chain links TRBV7-2 to TRBJ2-1; 8 nucleotides match TRBD2. The CDR3 DNA reads TGTGCCAGCAGCTTAGGTCTCGGGAGGGCCACAAATGAGCAGTTCTTC. Its protein is CASSLGLGRATNEQFF.